This T cell receptor (beta chain) stems from a study of blood T cell repertoires in COVID-19. Overall study: Collection of acute and convalescent COVID-19 samples took place in the United States, Italy and Spain. Sources were T cells, B-cell-depleted T cells, or PBMCs; the material itself was cDNA or gDNA.

This CDR3 region has 17 residues. The trim removed 3 bases at V and 5 bases at J, leaving 16 bases unmatched. Germline V CDR1 and CDR2: SGDLS, YYNGEE. Per the study methods: Quantification of nucleated cells was approximated via reference gene primer amplification. The data were produced by immunoSEQ multiplex PCR, yet TCRdb's version contains in-frame clones alone and is incomplete. The V and J calls and clone size were taken over from that table, and D and trimming were inferred from the DNA. Counted here are roughly 50,000 clones, around 86% occurring once; the ten biggest clones make up less than 2%.

The chain recombines TRBV9 with TRBJ2-5, with TRBD2 matching 7 bases. The clonotype was recovered from a woman in her sixties or seventies with acute or convalescent COVID-19. The source material was peripheral blood. The DNA of the CDR3 is TGTGCCAGCAGCGCGGGACCGGGCGGGGGTAATATGGAGACCCAGTACTTC. It translates to CASSAGPGGGNMETQYF.